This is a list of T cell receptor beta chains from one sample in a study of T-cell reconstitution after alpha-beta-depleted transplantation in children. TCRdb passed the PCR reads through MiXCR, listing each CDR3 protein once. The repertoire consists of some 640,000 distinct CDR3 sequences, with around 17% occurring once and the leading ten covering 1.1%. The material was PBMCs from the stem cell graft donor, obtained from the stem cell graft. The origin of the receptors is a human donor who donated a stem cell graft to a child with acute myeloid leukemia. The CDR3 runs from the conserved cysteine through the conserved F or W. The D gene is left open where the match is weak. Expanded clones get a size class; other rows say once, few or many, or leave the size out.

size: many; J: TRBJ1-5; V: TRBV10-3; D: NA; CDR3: CAISESDWGRGYQPQHF; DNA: TGTGCCATCAGTGAGTCCGATTGGGGGCGCGGGTATCAGCCCCAGCATTTT
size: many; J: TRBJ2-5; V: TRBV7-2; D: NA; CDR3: CASSRVWGGDQETQYF; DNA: TGTGCCAGCAGCCGCGTCTGGGGGGGCGATCAAGAGACCCAGTACTTC
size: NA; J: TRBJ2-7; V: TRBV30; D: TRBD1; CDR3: CAGTGYHEQYF; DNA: TGTGCCGGGACAGGGTATCACGAGCAGTACTTC
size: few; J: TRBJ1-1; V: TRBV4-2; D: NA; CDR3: CASSEVGVGNTEAFF; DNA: TGTGCCAGCAGTGAAGTGGGGGTAGGTAACACTGAAGCTTTCTTT
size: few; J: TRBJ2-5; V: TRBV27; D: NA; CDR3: CASSTAVTKAETQYF; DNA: TGTGCCAGCAGTACTGCGGTGACCAAGGCGGAGACCCAGTACTTC
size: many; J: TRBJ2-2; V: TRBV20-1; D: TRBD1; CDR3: CSAKTGMNAGELFF; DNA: TGCAGTGCGAAGACAGGGATGAACGCCGGGGAGCTGTTTTTT
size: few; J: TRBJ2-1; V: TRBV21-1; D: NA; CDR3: CASRSTRLLYNEQFF; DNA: TGTGCCAGCAGGTCCACGCGATTACTCTACAATGAGCAGTTCTTC
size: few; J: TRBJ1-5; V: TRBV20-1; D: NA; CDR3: CSATIVGGNSNQPQHF; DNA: TGCAGTGCCACCATAGTGGGAGGGAACAGCAATCAGCCCCAGCATTTT
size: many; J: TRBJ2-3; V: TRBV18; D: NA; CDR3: CASSPSVDTQYF; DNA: TGTGCCAGCTCACCATCAGTAGATACGCAGTATTTT
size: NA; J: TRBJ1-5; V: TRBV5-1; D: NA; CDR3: CASSLGPRQLDQPQHF; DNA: TGCGCCAGCAGCTTGGGGCCTCGACAGCTGGATCAGCCCCAGCATTTT
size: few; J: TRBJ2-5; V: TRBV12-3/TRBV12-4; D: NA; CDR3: CASTWGLQETQYF; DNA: TGTGCCAGCACGTGGGGACTTCAAGAGACCCAGTACTTC
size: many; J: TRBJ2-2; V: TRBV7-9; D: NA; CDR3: CASSPKDGNTGELFF; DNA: TGTGCCAGCAGCCCGAAGGACGGAAACACCGGGGAGCTGTTTTTT
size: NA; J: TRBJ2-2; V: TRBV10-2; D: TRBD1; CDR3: CASKGGQGFTGELFF; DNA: TGCGCCAGCAAAGGGGGACAGGGGTTCACCGGGGAGCTGTTTTTT
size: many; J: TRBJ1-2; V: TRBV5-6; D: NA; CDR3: CASSPTGIHGYTF; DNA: TGTGCCAGCAGCCCTACAGGGATCCATGGCTACACCTTC
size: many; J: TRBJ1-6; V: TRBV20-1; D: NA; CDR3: CSARDHSWTLHF; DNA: TGCAGTGCTAGAGACCATTCGTGGACCCTCCACTTT
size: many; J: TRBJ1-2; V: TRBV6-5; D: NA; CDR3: CASTTANYGYTF; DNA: TGTGCCAGCACTACCGCTAACTATGGCTACACCTTC
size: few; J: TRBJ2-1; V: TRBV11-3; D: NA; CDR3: CASSRGMTEQFF; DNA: TGTGCCAGCAGCCGGGGGATGACTGAGCAGTTCTTC
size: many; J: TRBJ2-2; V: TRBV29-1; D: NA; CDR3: CSVEQGIGELFF; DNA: TGCAGCGTTGAACAGGGGATCGGGGAGCTGTTTTTT